This paragraph reports one TCR beta chain. The target antigen is unknown. These data come from a study of identifying expanded T cells in peripheral blood. Profiled with immunoSEQ multiplex PCR; TCRdb holds only in-frame clones, not every one. The data hold about 52,000 clones, with around 82% observed a single time. V lost 0 bases and J lost 5, with 12 bases in between. The CDR3 is 14 amino acids. The V gene's germline CDR1 is SGDLS and CDR2 YYNGEE. General study points: Across healthy donors, higher total template counts meant significantly greater roughly 2-week count variance. Over around two and four weeks, about 15 and 19 clones changed, versus roughly 1.2 between replicates.

The specimen was blood. The clonotype was recovered from a person aged 18 to 75 in good health. The rearrangement links TRBV9 to TRBJ2-7; possibly TRBD1 or TRBD2 for D (5 bases each). The CDR3 sequence is CASSVGGERNEQYF. The CDR3 bases are TGTGCCAGCAGCGTAGGAGGGGAACGAAACGAGCAGTACTTC.